This TCR beta chain was found in a study of blood T cell repertoires in COVID-19. Study at large: Sample material is recorded as cDNA or gDNA derived from T cells, B-cell-depleted T cells, or PBMCs.

This clone was observed a single time. V lost 7 bases to trimming and J lost 3 bases; unmatched junction nucleotides: 5. The germline V gene encodes CDR1 LNHDA and CDR2 SQIVND (reference sequence). The CDR3 sequence is 13 residues long. The assay was immunoSEQ multiplex PCR, and TCRdb's table has in-frame clones only and misses some. Here the sample spans fewer than 50,000 clones, more than 70% being singletons. The clonotype comes from a woman aged 80 or over with active or convalescent COVID-19. V is TRBV19 and J is TRBJ1-2; 7 nucleotides line up with TRBD1. What was sequenced was peripheral blood. CDR3 amino acids: CASTTGQYYGYTF. Written as DNA, the CDR3 is TGTGCCAGTACCACGGGACAGTACTATGGCTACACCTTC. Full variable domain (outside the CDR3, taken from reference TRBV19 and TRBJ1-2): DGGITQSPKYLFRKEGQNVTLSCEQNLNHDAMYWYRQDPGQGLRLIYYSQIVNDFQKGDIAEGYSVSREKKESFPLTVTSAQKNPTAFYLCASTTGQYYGYTFGSGTRLTVV.